This entry describes one T cell receptor beta chain. What it recognizes is unknown. One junction end does not reproduce the germline sequence, and a read error may be involved. The data were obtained in a study of identical twins. TCRdb used MiXCR to reprocess the 5' RACE reads, holding one entry per CDR3 protein. The sample records 640,000 or so distinct CDR3 sequences, around 6% being singletons. This CDR3 comprises 14 residues. Whole-study results and caveats: Within cord blood, abundant beta clonotypes carried fewer insertions, but memory repertoires showed no such trend.

J is TRBJ1-3 and V is TRBV12-3 or TRBV12-4, with D perhaps TRBD1 (6 bases). Input material: naive T cells sorted from blood. This receptor was identified in a man aged 18 to 29 in good health. The CDR3 sequence: CASGGGPGGNTTYF. CDR3 nucleotide sequence: TGTGCCAGCGGGGGGGGGCCAGGTGGAAACACCACATATTTT.